Listed below are T cell receptor beta chains from one sample, sequenced in a study of shared clonotypes between healthy human individuals. Sequencing was performed with immunoSEQ multiplex PCR; in TCRdb, only in-frame clones are kept and a portion is missing. The sample holds 2 million to 2.5 million clones, more than 85% seen once. Sequencing was carried out using naive CD4+ T cells from PBMCs. The receptor set was obtained from a man younger than 30 in good health. Some clones in this sample may be carry-over from other donors' samples. The CDR3 runs from the conserved cysteine through the conserved F or W. D genes are given only for firm matches. Size is stated for part of the rows, as once, few or many counts, or as a class when the clone is expanded.

J gene: TRBJ1-2; D gene: TRBD1; clone size: once; V gene: TRBV29-1; CDR3 protein: CSVGQDLNYGYTF; CDR3 DNA: TGCAGCGTCGGACAGGATCTTAACTATGGCTACACCTTC
J gene: TRBJ2-1; D gene: -; clone size: -; V gene: TRBV7-2; CDR3 protein: CASSAGPGVASSSYNEQFF; CDR3 DNA: TGTGCCAGCAGCGCGGGACCCGGGGTTGCCTCGAGCTCCTACAATGAGCAGTTCTTC
J gene: TRBJ2-1; D gene: -; clone size: -; V gene: TRBV7-9; CDR3 protein: CASSLQDSLNEQFF; CDR3 DNA: TGTGCCAGCAGCTTACAGGACTCCCTCAATGAGCAGTTCTTC
J gene: TRBJ2-7; D gene: -; clone size: -; V gene: TRBV28; CDR3 protein: CASSFDSSRNPYF; CDR3 DNA: TGTGCCAGCAGTTTTGACAGCAGTAGGAACCCGTACTTC
J gene: TRBJ2-7; D gene: -; clone size: -; V gene: TRBV27; CDR3 protein: CASTPRAPRSSYEQYF; CDR3 DNA: TGTGCCAGCACCCCACGTGCCCCCCGAAGCTCCTACGAGCAGTACTTC
J gene: TRBJ2-3; D gene: -; clone size: -; V gene: TRBV2; CDR3 protein: CASNLGTSTDTQYF; CDR3 DNA: TGTGCCAGCAATCTAGGGACTAGCACAGATACGCAGTATTTT
J gene: TRBJ2-3; D gene: -; clone size: -; V gene: TRBV11-3; CDR3 protein: CASSATTDTQYF; CDR3 DNA: TGTGCCAGCAGCGCCACCACAGATACGCAGTATTTT
J gene: TRBJ2-5; D gene: -; clone size: -; V gene: TRBV28; CDR3 protein: CASSLVLAEGETQYF; CDR3 DNA: TGTGCCAGCAGTTTAGTCCTAGCCGAGGGGGAGACCCAGTACTTC
J gene: TRBJ1-1; D gene: -; clone size: -; V gene: TRBV10-3; CDR3 protein: CAISDTATQNTEAFF; CDR3 DNA: TGTGCCATCAGTGATACGGCTACGCAGAACACTGAAGCTTTCTTT
J gene: TRBJ2-1; D gene: -; clone size: -; V gene: TRBV7-9; CDR3 protein: CASTPLDTGNNEQFF; CDR3 DNA: TGTGCCAGCACTCCACTAGACACCGGGAACAATGAGCAGTTCTTC
J gene: TRBJ1-1; D gene: TRBD1; clone size: -; V gene: TRBV6-6; CDR3 protein: CASSNRDREEAFF; CDR3 DNA: TGTGCCAGCAGTAACCGGGACAGAGAAGAAGCTTTCTTT
J gene: TRBJ2-7; D gene: TRBD2; clone size: -; V gene: TRBV7-3; CDR3 protein: CASSPGLAASYEQYF; CDR3 DNA: TGTGCCAGCAGCCCGGGACTAGCGGCGAGCTACGAGCAGTACTTC
J gene: TRBJ2-7; D gene: -; clone size: -; V gene: TRBV25-1; CDR3 protein: CAIPYEQYF; CDR3 DNA: TGTGCCATACCTTACGAGCAGTACTTC
J gene: TRBJ2-1; D gene: TRBD1; clone size: -; V gene: TRBV7-8; CDR3 protein: CASSITGVSYNEQFF; CDR3 DNA: TGTGCCAGCAGTATAACAGGGGTGTCCTACAATGAGCAGTTCTTC
J gene: TRBJ2-3; D gene: TRBD2; clone size: -; V gene: TRBV7-8; CDR3 protein: CASSRLSGGRTTDTQYF; CDR3 DNA: TGTGCCAGCAGCCGACTTAGCGGGGGGCGCACCACAGATACGCAGTATTTT
J gene: TRBJ1-1; D gene: -; clone size: -; V gene: TRBV7-2; CDR3 protein: CASSQQGVSTEAFF; CDR3 DNA: TGTGCCAGCAGCCAACAGGGAGTCAGCACTGAAGCTTTCTTT
J gene: TRBJ2-1; D gene: -; clone size: -; V gene: TRBV7-9; CDR3 protein: CASSLGSPRTPVFNEQFF; CDR3 DNA: TGTGCCAGCAGCTTAGGGTCTCCGAGGACCCCGGTATTCAATGAGCAGTTCTTC